This record concerns one T cell receptor beta chain sequence. Clones were read by immunoSEQ multiplex PCR, and TCRdb kept only the in-frame ones, dropping some. Of some 49,000 clones in the sample, approximately 95% were seen once. This sample is drawn from a study of cytomegalovirus exposure and HLA in healthy donors. Turning to the study itself: The same platform used for the approximately 700 first-cohort repertoires was also used for the 120 or so validation repertoires, as a later analysis reported.

The sequenced material came from PBMCs. The TCR originated in a young woman in good health and CMV-seropositive.

The CDR3 nucleotides read TGCGCCAGCAGCATAACCGGGTACTCCTACGAGCAGTACTTC. Translation gives CASSITGYSYEQYF. The rearrangement uses TRBV5-1 and TRBJ2-7; D gene uncertain. Per germline, CDR1 SGHRS and CDR2 YFSETQ. This CDR3 spans 14 amino acids. Deletions cut 4 bases from V and 0 bases from J, with 11 bases between.